The 17 T cell receptor beta chains below all came from one sample that was sequenced in a study of spatial heterogeneity in lung cancer. The time point here: blood at routine non-recurrence follow-up after resection. A single record per CDR3 protein comes from TCRdb applying MiXCR to the 5' RACE reads. The top ten clones hold roughly 1.9% of a sample with 72,000 or so distinct CDR3 sequences, around 9.3% of them seen once. The sequencing here drew on PBMCs, taken at follow-up. The receptors come from a female donor with early-stage non-small cell lung cancer.

The table lists this clonotype with a few counts. The chain joins TRBV7-2 to TRBJ1-6, with D uncertain. The CDR3 is 13 amino acids. The germline gives CDR1 SGHTA, CDR2 FQGNSA. V was cut by 3 bases and J by 6 bases, with 6 bases left in between. The CDR3 DNA follows: TGTGCCAGCAGCTTTGGGGTTAATTCACCCCTCCACTTT. Translation gives CASSFGVNSPLHF. The whole variable domain, remainder taken from reference TRBV7-2 and TRBJ1-6, is GAGVSQSPSNKVTEKGKDVELRCDPISGHTALYWYRQSLGQGLEFLIYFQGNSAPDKSGLPSDRFSAERTGGSVSTLTIQRTQQEDSAVYLCASSFGVNSPLHFGNGTRLTVT.

This clonotype was seen ten or more times. This chain connects TRBV7-9 to TRBJ2-2, with 11 bases fitting TRBD1. Losses at the gene ends were 4 bases for V and 6 bases for J; bases not matched to a gene: 7. The V gene's germline CDR1 is SEHNR and CDR2 FQNEAQ (reference sequence). The CDR3 runs 16 residues. The CDR3 coding sequence is TGTGCCAGCAGCTCGCCGGGACAGGGGGTGGCCGGGGAGCTGTTTTTT. It encodes CASSSPGQGVAGELFF.

In this sample, this clonotype turned up a few times. The J gene is TRBJ2-3, the V gene TRBV3-1; D possibly corresponds to TRBD2 (5 bases). Trimming left V 3 bases short and J 5 bases short, with 15 bases between. The CDR3 runs 15 residues. In germline, CDR1 is LGHDT, CDR2 YNNKEL (reference sequence). Here the CDR3 DNA reads TGTGCCAGCAGCCACGCCTACCGGGATCAAGATACGCAGTATTTT. Translating it yields CASSHAYRDQDTQYF.

V usage is TRBV6-1 and J usage is TRBJ2-2; D gene unclear. Germline assignment: CDR1 MNHNS and CDR2 SASEGT. This CDR3 is built from 13 residues. V dropped 7 bases and J dropped 3 bases, with 9 bases sitting between them. The CDR3 DNA is TGTGCCAGCAACAAACACTACACCGGGGAGCTGTTTTTT. Encoded protein: CASNKHYTGELFF.

This clonotype was counted many times. V is TRBV2 and J is TRBJ1-1; possibly TRBD1 for D (6 bases). The ends were cut back, 4 bases at V and 5 bases at J, with 14 bases in the middle. This CDR3 is 14 amino acids long. From germline, CDR1 is SNHLY and CDR2 FYNNEI. The CDR3 DNA is TGTGCCAGCAGTGTTGGGGGGCAGGGGACTGAAGCTTTCTTT. Translation gives CASSVGGQGTEAFF.

Many counts were recorded for this clonotype. This chain uses TRBV4-1 with TRBJ2-7, with D perhaps matching TRBD2 (5 bases). Germline V lookup: CDR1 MGHRA, CDR2 YSYEKL. The CDR3 loop spans 13 amino acids. Trimming stripped 1 base from V and 2 bases from J, with 6 bases between. The CDR3 nucleotides are TGCGCCAGCAGCCAAGTGGGAGCCTACGAGCAGTACTTC. This sequence encodes CASSQVGAYEQYF.

This clonotype has only a few counts. The chain is built from TRBV5-1 and TRBJ2-7; D uncertain. The CDR3 extends over 15 amino acids. Germline V gene sequence: CDR1 SGHRS, CDR2 YFSETQ. V was pared by 4 bases and J by 1 base, with 15 bases between. The CDR3 coding sequence is TGCGCCAGCAGCCCTGTCCTAGGCGCTTCCTACGAGCAGTACTTC. This codes for CASSPVLGASYEQYF. The entire variable domain, with the rest obtained from reference TRBV5-1 and TRBJ2-7, is as follows: KAGVTQTPRYLIKTRGQQVTLSCSPISGHRSVSWYQQTPGQGLQFLFEYFSETQRNKGNFPGRFSGRQFSNSRSEMNVSTLELGDSALYLCASSPVLGASYEQYFGPGTRLTVT.

This clonotype was found a few times. The J gene is TRBJ2-5, the V gene TRBV2, with 11 bases that match TRBD2. V lost 6 bases to trimming and J lost 9 bases; unmatched junction nucleotides: 3. The CDR3 loop spans 12 amino acids. Per the germline V gene, CDR1 is SNHLY and CDR2 is FYNNEI. CDR3: CASRTSGKAQYF. The CDR3 DNA sequence: TGTGCCAGCAGGACTAGCGGGAAGGCCCAGTACTTC.

This clonotype was found many times. The chain carries TRBV29-1 and TRBJ2-1; 15 bases agree with TRBD2. Unmatched junction bases numbered 2, after V lost 6 bases and J lost 5 bases. This CDR3 region has 14 residues. Germline V gene sequence: CDR1 SQVTM, CDR2 ANQGSEA. The CDR3 loop is CSVRTSGRDNEQFF. The CDR3 nucleotides read TGCAGCGTCAGGACTAGCGGGAGGGACAATGAGCAGTTCTTC.

The chain couples TRBV7-9 to TRBJ1-3, with D possibly matching TRBD1 (5 bases). The CDR3 has 16 residues. The germline V and J ends were trimmed by 4 bases and 6 bases, with 19 bases remaining between them. CDR1 SEHNR and CDR2 FQNEAQ come from the germline V gene (reference sequence). The CDR3 DNA is TGTGCCAGCAGCTCCACGGGCGGGGGTGGCCCAAACACCATATATTTT. It codes for CASSSTGGGGPNTIYF.

This clonotype was found many times. The rearrangement links TRBV30 to TRBJ2-6; D is perhaps TRBD2 (5 bases). The CDR3 length is 14 residues. With 3 bases removed from V and 1 base from J, the gap between germline ends came to 7 bases. Germline V lookup: CDR1 GTSNPN, CDR2 SVGIG (reference sequence). The CDR3: CAWSTGSGANVLTF. The CDR3 DNA sequence: TGTGCCTGGAGCACGGGATCTGGGGCCAACGTCCTGACTTTC.

The sample holds many counts of this clonotype. The chain employs TRBV24-1 and TRBJ2-3, with D possibly matching TRBD2 (6 bases). Germline-derived CDR1 and CDR2 are KGHDR and SFDVKD. This CDR3 spans 14 amino acids. The ends were cut back, 4 bases at V and 3 bases at J, with 10 bases in the middle. CDR3 region: CATSEAGRTDTQYF. CDR3 sequence (DNA): TGTGCCACCAGTGAGGCGGGACGAACAGATACGCAGTATTTT.

In its sample, this clonotype was seen many times. The gene calls are TRBV7-9 and TRBJ1-1, with D perhaps TRBD1 (5 bases). The CDR3 sequence is 12 residues long. V gave up 5 bases and J gave up 5 bases, with 9 bases separating them. Germline CDR1 SEHNR, CDR2 FQNEAQ (reference sequence). The CDR3 nucleotides are TGTGCCAGCAGCCGGTGGGGGACTGAAGCTTTCTTT. Protein product: CASSRWGTEAFF.

This clonotype was detected ten times or more. The rearrangement uses TRBV7-3 and TRBJ2-3; no reliable D call. This CDR3 is built from 14 residues. CDR1 and CDR2 from the germline V gene are SGHTA and FQGTGA. Between the trimmed V and J ends, which lost 5 bases and 3 bases, there was a span of 12 bases. The CDR3 reads CASSVGPSTDTQYF. In DNA form, the CDR3 reads TGTGCCAGCAGCGTTGGACCCAGTACAGATACGCAGTATTTT.

CDR3 nucleotides: TGTGCCAGCAGTTACCCGGGGAGGGCCGAGCAGTACTTC. Protein: CASSYPGRAEQYF. V gene TRBV6-5 combines with J gene TRBJ2-7; 7 bases fit TRBD2. The V segment lost 2 bases and the J segment 6 bases; nucleotides outside the gene matches: 4. Germline V gives CDR1 MNHEY, CDR2 SVGAGI. This CDR3 region has 13 residues.

This clonotype was counted many times. This chain connects TRBV19 to TRBJ2-1, with no clear D. Per the germline V gene, CDR1 is LNHDA and CDR2 is SQIVND (reference sequence). Trimming left V 7 bases short and J 3 bases short, with 13 bases between. The CDR3 is made up of 14 amino acids. CDR3 sequence reads: CASNGGANYNEQFF. The CDR3 nucleotides are TGTGCCAGTAACGGCGGAGCGAACTACAATGAGCAGTTCTTC. Based on the CDR3 plus reference TRBV19 and TRBJ2-1, the full variable domain is DGGITQSPKYLFRKEGQNVTLSCEQNLNHDAMYWYRQDPGQGLRLIYYSQIVNDFQKGDIAEGYSVSREKKESFPLTVTSAQKNPTAFYLCASNGGANYNEQFFGPGTRLTVL.

This clonotype was recorded at least ten times. V usage is TRBV7-9 and J usage is TRBJ2-3; no reliable D call. From germline, CDR1 is SEHNR and CDR2 FQNEAQ (reference sequence). The germline V and J ends were trimmed by 6 bases and 4 bases, with 11 bases remaining between them. This CDR3 comprises 13 residues. The CDR3 region has the DNA TGTGCCAGCAGGTCCTGGGTGGCAGATACGCAGTATTTT. It yields the protein CASRSWVADTQYF.